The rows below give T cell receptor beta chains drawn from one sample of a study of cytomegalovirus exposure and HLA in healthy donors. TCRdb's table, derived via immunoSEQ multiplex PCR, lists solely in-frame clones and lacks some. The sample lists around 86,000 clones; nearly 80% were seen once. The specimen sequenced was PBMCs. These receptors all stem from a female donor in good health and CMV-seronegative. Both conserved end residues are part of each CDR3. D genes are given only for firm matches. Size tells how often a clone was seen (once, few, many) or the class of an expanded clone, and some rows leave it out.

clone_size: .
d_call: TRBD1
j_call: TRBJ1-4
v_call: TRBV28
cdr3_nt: TGTGCCAGCAGTCTGCCTGGACAGGGGACTAATGAAAAACTGTTTTTT
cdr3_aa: CASSLPGQGTNEKLFF

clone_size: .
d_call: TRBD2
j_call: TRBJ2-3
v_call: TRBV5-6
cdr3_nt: TGTGCCAGCAGCTTGGGCCCAAGGGGCGGGGGGTATACGCAGTATTTT
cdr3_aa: CASSLGPRGGGYTQYF

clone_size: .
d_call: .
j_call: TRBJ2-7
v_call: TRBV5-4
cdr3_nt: TGTGCCAGCAGCCCGGGCGAGGGCGAGCAGTACTTC
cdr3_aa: CASSPGEGEQYF

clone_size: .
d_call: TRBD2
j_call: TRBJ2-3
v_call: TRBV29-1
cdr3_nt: TGCAGCGTTGAAGTCTGGTCTAGCGGGAGGGCAGGAGATACGCAGTATTTT
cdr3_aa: CSVEVWSSGRAGDTQYF

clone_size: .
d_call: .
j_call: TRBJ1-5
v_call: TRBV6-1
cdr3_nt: TGTGCCAGCAGTGACCATCGGGGGAATCAGCCCCAGCATTTT
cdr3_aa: CASSDHRGNQPQHF

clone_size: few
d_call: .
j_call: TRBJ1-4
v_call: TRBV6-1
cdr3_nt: TGTGCCAGCAGCCCAGGGCCTGCAACTAATGAAAAACTGTTTTTT
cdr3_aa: CASSPGPATNEKLFF

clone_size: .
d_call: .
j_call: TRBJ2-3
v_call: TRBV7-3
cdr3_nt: TGTGCCAGCAGCCTAAGCGGCACAGATACGCAGTATTTT
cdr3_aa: CASSLSGTDTQYF

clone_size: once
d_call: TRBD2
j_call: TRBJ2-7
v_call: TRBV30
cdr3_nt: TGTGCCTGGAGTGTAGGACGGACTAGCGGGGGGCTAAGCTCCTACGAGCAGTACTTC
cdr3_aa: CAWSVGRTSGGLSSYEQYF

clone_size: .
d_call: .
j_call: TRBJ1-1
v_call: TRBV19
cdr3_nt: TGTGCCAGTAGTATACGGGGAGAAACGATTGAAGCTTTCTTT
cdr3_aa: CASSIRGETIEAFF

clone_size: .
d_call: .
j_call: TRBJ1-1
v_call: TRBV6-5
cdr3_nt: TGTGCCAGCAGTTACTCTACCTCAGGGGTAGAAGCTTTCTTT
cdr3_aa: CASSYSTSGVEAFF

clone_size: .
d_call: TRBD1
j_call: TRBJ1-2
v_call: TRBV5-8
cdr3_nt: TGTGCCAGCAGCTTGTACAGGGGCGGCTACACCTTC
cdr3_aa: CASSLYRGGYTF

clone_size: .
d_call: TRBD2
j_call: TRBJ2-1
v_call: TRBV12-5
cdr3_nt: TGTGCTAGTGGTTTGACCTCCCACGAAGCGGGGCGAGTGGGGAATGAGCAGTTCTTC
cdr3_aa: CASGLTSHEAGRVGNEQFF

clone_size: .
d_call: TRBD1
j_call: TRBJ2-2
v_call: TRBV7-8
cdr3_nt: TGTGCCAGCAGAGATCGGACAGGGGTTAGCACCGGGGAGCTGTTTTTT
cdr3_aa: CASRDRTGVSTGELFF

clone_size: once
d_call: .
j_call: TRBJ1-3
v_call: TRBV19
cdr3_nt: TGTGCCAGTAGTACCCAGGTCGGCGGAAACACCATATATTTT
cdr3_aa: CASSTQVGGNTIYF

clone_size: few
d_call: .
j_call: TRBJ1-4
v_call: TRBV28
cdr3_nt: TGTGCCAGCAGTGTCCCAGCTAATGAAAAACTGTTTTTT
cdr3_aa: CASSVPANEKLFF

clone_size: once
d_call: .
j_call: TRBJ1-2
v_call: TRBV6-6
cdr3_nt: TGTGCCAGCAGGTTTGAGGCAAACTATGGCTACACCTTC
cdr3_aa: CASRFEANYGYTF

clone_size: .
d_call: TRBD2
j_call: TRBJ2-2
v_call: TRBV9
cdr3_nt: TGTGCCAGCAGCGTAGCGGGAGGGAGGAACACCGGGGAGCTGTTTTTT
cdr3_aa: CASSVAGGRNTGELFF

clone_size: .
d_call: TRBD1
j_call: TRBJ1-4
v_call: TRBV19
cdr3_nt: TGTGCCAGTAGTGCCCGAGGACAGGGGAATGAAAAACTGTTTTTT
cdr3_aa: CASSARGQGNEKLFF

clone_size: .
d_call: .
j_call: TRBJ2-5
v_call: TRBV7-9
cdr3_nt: TGTGCCAGCAGCCCCGCCTTATCCGGGCAGTACTTC
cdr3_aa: CASSPALSGQYF

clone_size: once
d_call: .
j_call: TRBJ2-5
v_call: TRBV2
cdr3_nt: TGTGCCAGCAGCGCAGTCCAAGAGACCCAGTACTTC
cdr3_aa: CASSAVQETQYF

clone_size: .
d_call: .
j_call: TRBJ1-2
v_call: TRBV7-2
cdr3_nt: TGTGCCAGCAGCTTAATCGCTGGGGGCGCGGTCTATGGCTACACCTTC
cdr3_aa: CASSLIAGGAVYGYTF

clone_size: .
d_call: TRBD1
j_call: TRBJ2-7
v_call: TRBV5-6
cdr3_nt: TGTGCCAGCAAAGTGGGACAGACTTACGAGCAGTACTTC
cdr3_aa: CASKVGQTYEQYF

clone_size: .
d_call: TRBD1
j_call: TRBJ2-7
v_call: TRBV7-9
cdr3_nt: TGTGCCAGCAGCTTAGCCGGGACAGTATACGAGCAGTACTTC
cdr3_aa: CASSLAGTVYEQYF

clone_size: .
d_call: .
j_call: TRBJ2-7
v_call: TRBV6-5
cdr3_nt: TGTGCCAGCAGTTACTCCCTCGACAGTTCCTACGAGCAGTACTTC
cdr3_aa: CASSYSLDSSYEQYF

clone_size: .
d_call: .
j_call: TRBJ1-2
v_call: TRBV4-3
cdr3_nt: TGCGCCAGCAGCCAAGATCGGGGTACCTATGGCTACACCTTC
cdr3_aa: CASSQDRGTYGYTF

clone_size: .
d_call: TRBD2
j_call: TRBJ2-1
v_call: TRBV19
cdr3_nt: TGTGCCAGTAAAGACGGGGGGAACAACAATGAGCAGTTCTTC
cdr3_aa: CASKDGGNNNEQFF

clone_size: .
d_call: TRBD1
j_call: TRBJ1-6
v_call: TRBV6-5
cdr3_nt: TGTGCCAGCAGTTACCAACCCGGGACAGCTAATTCACCCCTCCACTTT
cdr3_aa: CASSYQPGTANSPLHF

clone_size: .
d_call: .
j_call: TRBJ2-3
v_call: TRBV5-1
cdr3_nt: TGCGCCAGCAGCGCTACTAGCACAGATACGCAGTATTTT
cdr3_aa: CASSATSTDTQYF

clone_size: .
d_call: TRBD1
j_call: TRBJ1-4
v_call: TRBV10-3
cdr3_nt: TGTGCCATCAGACCCGACAGGGGAGATGAAAAACTGTTTTTT
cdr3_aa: CAIRPDRGDEKLFF

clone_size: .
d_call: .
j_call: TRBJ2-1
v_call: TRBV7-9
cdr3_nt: TGTGCCAGCAGCCACTACAATGAGCAGTTCTTC
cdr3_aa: CASSHYNEQFF

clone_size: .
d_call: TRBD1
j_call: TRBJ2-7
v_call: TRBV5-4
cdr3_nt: TGTGCCAGCAGCTTAAGCCCGGGACAGGGTGTTTACGAGCAGTACTTC
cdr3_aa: CASSLSPGQGVYEQYF

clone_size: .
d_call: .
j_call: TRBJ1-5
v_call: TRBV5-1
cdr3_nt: TGCGCCAGCAGCCCGCAGGGGCTAGAGAATCAGCCCCAGCATTTT
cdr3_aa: CASSPQGLENQPQHF

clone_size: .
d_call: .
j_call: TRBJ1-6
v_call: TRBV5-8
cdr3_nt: TGTGCCAGCAGCTTAGCGTATTCACCCCTCCACTTT
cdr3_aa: CASSLAYSPLHF

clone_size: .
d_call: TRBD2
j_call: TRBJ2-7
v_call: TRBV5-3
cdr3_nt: TGTGCCAGAAGTGGGATAGCGGGAGACTACGAGCAGTACTTC
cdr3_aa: CARSGIAGDYEQYF

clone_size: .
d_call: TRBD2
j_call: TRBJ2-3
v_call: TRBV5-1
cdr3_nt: TGCGCCAGCAGCGGTGGACTAGCGGGGGGCGGGACAGATACGCAGTATTTT
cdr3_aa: CASSGGLAGGGTDTQYF

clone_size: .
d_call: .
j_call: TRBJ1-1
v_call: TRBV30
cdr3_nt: TGTGCCTGGAGTTTTGGTAGCACTGAAGCTTTCTTT
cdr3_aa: CAWSFGSTEAFF

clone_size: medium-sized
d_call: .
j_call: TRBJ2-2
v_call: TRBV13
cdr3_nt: TGTGCCAGCAGCCCAGCGAGGAAGAATACCGGGGAGCTGTTTTTT
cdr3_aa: CASSPARKNTGELFF

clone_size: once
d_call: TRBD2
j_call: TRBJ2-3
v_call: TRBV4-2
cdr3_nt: TGTGCCAGCAGCCAAGGACGGCGGGAGGACGCAGATACGCAGTATTTT
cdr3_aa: CASSQGRREDADTQYF

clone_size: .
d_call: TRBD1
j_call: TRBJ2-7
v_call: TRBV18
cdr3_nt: TGTGCCAGCTCACCGCCACAGGGGGCTGGCGCTGGGGAGCAGTACTTC
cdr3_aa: CASSPPQGAGAGEQYF

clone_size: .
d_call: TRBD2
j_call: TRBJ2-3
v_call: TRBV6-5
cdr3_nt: TGTGCCAGCAGTTACGGGACTAGCGGAACAGATACGCAGTATTTT
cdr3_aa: CASSYGTSGTDTQYF

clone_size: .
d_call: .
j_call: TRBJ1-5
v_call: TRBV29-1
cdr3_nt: TGCAGCGGTCAGGTCTCTCAGGGTCAGCCCCAGCATTTT
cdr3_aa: CSGQVSQGQPQHF

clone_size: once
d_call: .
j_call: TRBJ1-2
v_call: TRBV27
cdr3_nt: TGTGCCAGCAGTGCCACAGGCTCCTACCGCTACACCTTC
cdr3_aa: CASSATGSYRYTF

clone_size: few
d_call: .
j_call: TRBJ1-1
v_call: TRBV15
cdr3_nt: TGTGCCACCAGCCCGGGTGGCACTGAAGCTTTCTTT
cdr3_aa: CATSPGGTEAFF

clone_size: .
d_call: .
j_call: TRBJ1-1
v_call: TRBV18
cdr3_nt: TGTGCCAGCTCACCACTAGGGGGCACTGAAGCTTTCTTT
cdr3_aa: CASSPLGGTEAFF

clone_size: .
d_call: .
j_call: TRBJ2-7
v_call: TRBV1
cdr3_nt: TGCACCAGCAGCCACAGGGCGACCCCCTACGAGCAGTACTTC
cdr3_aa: CTSSHRATPYEQYF

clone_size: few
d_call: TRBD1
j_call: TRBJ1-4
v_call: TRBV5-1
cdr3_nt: TGCGCCAGCAGCCAACAGGGGCCTAATGAAAAACTGTTTTTT
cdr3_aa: CASSQQGPNEKLFF

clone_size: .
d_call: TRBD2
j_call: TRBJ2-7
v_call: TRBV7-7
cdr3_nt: TGTGCTAGCAGCATAGTGGTTCCAGCGGGGGGGCCAAGGATAAGCTCCTACGAGCAGTACTTC
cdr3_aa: CASSIVVPAGGPRISSYEQYF

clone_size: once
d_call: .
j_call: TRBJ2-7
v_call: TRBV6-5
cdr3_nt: TGTGCCAGCAGTTACGGGGCAGGGTCAAGCTCCTACGAGCAGTACTTC
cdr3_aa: CASSYGAGSSSYEQYF